The 9 T cell receptor beta chains reported below all come from one sample, sequenced in a study of cytomegalovirus exposure and HLA in healthy donors. Both 60 Vbeta primers and 13 Jbeta primers went into the PCR. Method: immunoSEQ multiplex PCR; TCRdb's copy keeps in-frame clones and lacks some. Counted here are under 200,000 clones, around 62% occurring once; the ten biggest clones make up under 3%. Sequencing was done on a sample of PBMCs. The receptors were gathered from a man aged 40-55 years in good health and CMV-seronegative.

The chain links TRBV23-1 to TRBJ2-1; 9 nucleotides match TRBD1. TRBV23-1 is an ORF, and what it does is uncertain. V lost 6 bases to trimming and J lost 5 bases; unmatched junction nucleotides: 5. The CDR3 covers 14 residues. The CDR3, as DNA: TGCGCCAGCAGCCGGGACAGGGAGGACAATGAGCAGTTCTTC. It codes for CASSRDREDNEQFF.

J is TRBJ2-7 and V is TRBV30; a weak D match, TRBD2 (6 bases). CDR3 length: 14 residues. V lost 0 bases and J lost 4, with 13 bases in between. Germline V gene data show CDR1 as GTSNPN and CDR2 as SVGIG (reference sequence). CDR3 sequence (DNA): TGTGCCTGGAGTGTACGACAGAGCGGGTACGAGCAGTACTTC. As protein: CAWSVRQSGYEQYF.

V gene TRBV18 combines with J gene TRBJ2-1; D might be TRBD1 (6 bases). Germline CDR1 is KGHSH and CDR2 is LQKENI. The CDR3 totals 16 residues. The V and J ends lost 2 bases and 1 base respectively, with 12 bases between them. The CDR3 sequence: CASSPYRAPSYNEQFF. The CDR3 DNA reads TGTGCCAGCTCACCATACAGGGCCCCTTCCTACAATGAGCAGTTCTTC.

The rearrangement joins TRBV6-6 to TRBJ2-5; D perhaps matches TRBD2 (6 bases). The J call could be wrong; TRBJ2-7 is a better fit for the DNA end. Germline values: CDR1 MNHNY, CDR2 SVGAGI (reference sequence). The CDR3 covers 16 residues. CDR3 amino acids: CASSTPREVYSYEQYF. CDR3 coding DNA: TGTGCCAGCAGTACCCCAAGGGAGGTATACTCCTACGAGCAGTACTTC.

The chain couples TRBV5-1 to TRBJ2-7; D perhaps matches TRBD1 (5 bases). Trimming took 4 bases from V and 1 from J, leaving 9 bases between them. Germline loops: CDR1 SGHRS, CDR2 YFSETQ. The CDR3 covers 13 residues. CDR3 region: CASSPDSSYEQYF. The CDR3 nucleotides are TGCGCCAGCAGCCCCGACAGTTCCTACGAGCAGTACTTC.

This clone was observed a few times. The chain is built from TRBV19 and TRBJ1-5; 8 nucleotides align to TRBD1. CDR1 is LNHDA and CDR2 is SQIVND in the germline V gene (reference sequence). The CDR3 spans 17 residues. J lost 2 bases, V lost 0 bases, and 6 bases had no gene match. The CDR3 region is CASSIDREDRGNQPQHF. The CDR3 DNA sequence: TGTGCCAGTAGTATAGATCGGGAGGACAGGGGCAATCAGCCCCAGCATTTT.

This clone was counted a single time. V gene TRBV19 combines with J gene TRBJ2-1; TRBD2 agrees at 13 bases. From germline, CDR1 is LNHDA and CDR2 SQIVND (reference sequence). The CDR3 extends over 19 amino acids. Trimming removed 5 bases from V and 0 bases from J; junction bases left unmatched: 10. The CDR3 DNA is TGTGCCAGTAGTCCCCGTGGGACTAGCGGGGCCCCCTCCTACAATGAGCAGTTCTTC. It is translated as CASSPRGTSGAPSYNEQFF.

This clone was counted only a few times. V gene TRBV10-3 combines with J gene TRBJ1-5; 7 bases map to TRBD1. Per the germline V gene, CDR1 is ENHRY and CDR2 is SYGVKD. The CDR3 is 14 amino acids. With 3 bases clipped from V and 3 bases from J, the junction kept 2 bases outside the gene matches. CDR3 protein: CAISDDRDNQPQHF. The CDR3 nucleotides read TGTGCCATCAGTGACGACAGGGACAATCAGCCCCAGCATTTT.

The chain uses TRBV7-2 and TRBJ2-5, with 7 bases fitting TRBD2. Germline CDR1 is SGHTA and CDR2 is FQGNSA. This CDR3 region has 13 residues. After removal of 6 bases from V and 4 bases from J, the junction contained 5 bases not matched to a gene. The CDR3: CASRRGVLETQYF. DNA of the CDR3: TGTGCCAGCAGACGGGGGGTTTTAGAGACCCAGTACTTC. The full variable domain, completed using reference TRBV7-2 and TRBJ2-5, is GAGVSQSPSNKVTEKGKDVELRCDPISGHTALYWYRQSLGQGLEFLIYFQGNSAPDKSGLPSDRFSAERTGGSVSTLTIQRTQQEDSAVYLCASRRGVLETQYFGPGTRLLVL.